These 17 T cell receptor beta chains came from one sample sequenced in a study of tumor-infiltrating lymphocytes in localized non-small cell lung cancer (dated by TCRdb to the early 2020s). Receptor amplification or capture employed the immunoSEQ multiplex PCR assay. The clones in this table, taken by TCRdb from immuneACCESS, are in-frame only. Not every clone is retained; where verified, under half of the shortfall comes from an unresolved V gene, and the cause of the rest is unknown. This sample lists some 7,100 clones; 75% to 85% were detected once. 16% of the sample is in the top ten clones. The sequencing input was uninvolved lung tissue not adjacent to the tumor. All receptors come from a human donor with non-small cell lung cancer.

This clone turned up a few times. Other DNA sequences in this sample translate to the same CDR3. The rearrangement uses TRBV5-1 and TRBJ2-2; D remains unclear. V was shortened by 1 base and J by 6 bases, with 7 bases between the two germline ends. The CDR3 loop spans 13 amino acids. CDR1 and CDR2 from the germline V gene are SGHRS and YFSETQ. CDR3 DNA sequence: TGCGCCAGCAGCTTGACCGTGTCCGGGGAGCTGTTTTTT. Translated, it gives CASSLTVSGELFF.

The chain links TRBV5-6 to TRBJ1-1; 11 bases line up with TRBD1. The CDR3 totals 18 residues. Germline lookup yields CDR1 SGHDT and CDR2 YYEEEE. Losses at the gene ends were 2 bases for V and 1 base for J; bases not matched to a gene: 10. CDR3 sequence (DNA): TGTGCCAGCAGCTTCCCTACGGGACAGGGGGGCCGGAACACTGAAGCTTTCTTT. Protein sequence: CASSFPTGQGGRNTEAFF.

V gene TRBV5-1 combines with J gene TRBJ2-4; tentative D call: TRBD1 (5 bases). Trimming removed 0 bases from V and 0 bases from J, with 7 bases in between. This CDR3 comprises 15 residues. Germline values: CDR1 SGHRS, CDR2 YFSETQ. The CDR3 nucleotides read TGCGCCAGCAGCTTGGAGGGGTTAGCCAAAAACATTCAGTACTTC. It codes for CASSLEGLAKNIQYF.

Regarding this clone: One end of the junction is discordant with germline, which a read error may explain. The chain uses TRBV5-1 and TRBJ2-3; D unresolved. The V gene's germline CDR1 is SGHRS and CDR2 YFSETQ. CDR3 length: 14 residues. Here the CDR3 reads CASCLVDRTDTQYF. CDR3 sequence (DNA): TGCGCCAGCTGCTTGGTCGACCGCACAGATACGCAGTATTTT.

On this clone itself: Other DNA sequences in this specimen translate into the identical CDR3. This chain joins TRBV9 and TRBJ2-3, with 8 nucleotides matching TRBD2. The CDR3 is 17 amino acids. Trimming removed 0 bases from V and 0 bases from J; junction bases left unmatched: 6. Looked up from germline, CDR1 is SGDLS and CDR2 is YYNGEE. CDR3 protein: CASSVESAGGSTDTQYF. The CDR3 bases are TGTGCCAGCAGCGTAGAGAGTGCGGGGGGTAGCACAGATACGCAGTATTTT.

The chain couples TRBV7-6 to TRBJ1-5; D is uncertain. The germline V gene has CDR1 SGHVS and CDR2 FNYEAQ. Between the trimmed V and J ends, which lost 1 base and 6 bases, there was a span of 7 bases. The CDR3 runs to 13 residues. The CDR3 is CASSLGGGQPQHF. For the CDR3, the DNA is TGTGCCAGCAGCTTAGGCGGTGGTCAGCCCCAGCATTTT. Full variable domain (outside the CDR3, taken from reference TRBV7-6 and TRBJ1-5): GAGVSQSPRYKVTKRGQDVALRCDPISGHVSLYWYRQALGQGPEFLTYFNYEAQQDKSGLPNDRFSAERPEGSISTLTIQRTEQRDSAMYRCASSLGGGQPQHFGDGTRLSIL.

This chain connects TRBV28 to TRBJ2-1; TRBD2 aligns across 10 bases. J lost 9 bases, V lost 6 bases, and 8 bases had no gene match. The germline V gene encodes CDR1 MDHEN and CDR2 SYDVKM. The CDR3 is 14 amino acids. The CDR3 bases are TGTGCCAGCAGCTTTCTAGCGGGAGAGAGTGAGCAGTTCTTC. Its protein product is CASSFLAGESEQFF.

The chain combines TRBV9 with TRBJ1-6; 7 bases fit TRBD1. The trim removed 4 bases at V and 4 bases at J, leaving 8 bases unmatched. CDR3 length: 16 amino acids. Germline V gives CDR1 SGDLS, CDR2 YYNGEE. CDR3 in amino acids: CASSQRGRGYNSPLHF. The CDR3 DNA sequence: TGTGCCAGCAGCCAGAGGGGGCGCGGGTATAATTCACCCCTCCACTTT.

J is TRBJ2-1 and V is TRBV18, with 12 bases aligning to TRBD1. With 2 bases clipped from V and 7 bases from J, the junction kept 12 bases outside the gene matches. Germline V gene data show CDR1 as KGHSH and CDR2 as LQKENI. The CDR3 runs to 18 residues. CDR3 residues: CASSPVALGQGARNEQFF. The CDR3, as DNA: TGTGCCAGCTCACCAGTGGCCCTGGGACAGGGGGCGCGAAATGAGCAGTTCTTC.

This rearrangement joins TRBV7-2 to TRBJ1-3, with D unresolved. Trimming removed 4 bases at V and 5 bases at J, with 6 bases between. Germline V gives CDR1 SGHTA, CDR2 FQGNSA. The CDR3 covers 12 residues. DNA of the CDR3: TGTGCCAGCAGCTCAGAAAGAAACACCATATATTTT. This encodes CASSSERNTIYF. Full variable domain (remainder filled in from reference TRBV7-2 and TRBJ1-3): GAGVSQSPSNKVTEKGKDVELRCDPISGHTALYWYRQSLGQGLEFLIYFQGNSAPDKSGLPSDRFSAERTGGSVSTLTIQRTQQEDSAVYLCASSSERNTIYFGEGSWLTVV.

This rearrangement joins TRBV7-2 to TRBJ2-2; 9 nucleotides match TRBD2. The germline gives CDR1 SGHTA, CDR2 FQGNSA. The CDR3 totals 16 residues. The trim removed 1 base at V and 4 bases at J, leaving 4 bases unmatched. CDR3 residues: CASSLGLAGSTGELFF. The CDR3 region has the DNA TGTGCCAGCAGCTTAGGGCTAGCGGGGAGCACCGGGGAGCTGTTTTTT.

This chain links TRBV6-5 with TRBJ2-3; 7 bases align to TRBD1. The CDR3 covers 14 residues. V lost 7 bases, J lost 2 bases, and 6 bases stayed unmatched. Germline V gives CDR1 MNHEY, CDR2 SVGAGI. The CDR3 reads CASKKGQPTDTQYF. Here the CDR3 DNA reads TGTGCCAGCAAAAAGGGACAGCCCACAGATACGCAGTATTTT.

The V and J genes are TRBV5-1 and TRBJ2-3; D possibly uses TRBD1 or TRBD2 (5 bases each). The CDR3 is 15 residues long. CDR1 and CDR2 from the germline V gene are SGHRS and YFSETQ. V dropped 3 bases and J dropped 1 base, with 12 bases sitting between them. CDR3 coding DNA: TGCGCCAGCAGCTCCCGGGGCAGTGGCACAGATACGCAGTATTTT. This encodes CASSSRGSGTDTQYF.

The J gene is TRBJ1-1, the V gene TRBV10-3, with unresolved D. Germline loops: CDR1 ENHRY, CDR2 SYGVKD. The CDR3 loop spans 14 amino acids. Trimming shortened V by 2 bases and J by 0 bases, and 7 bases separated the two germline ends. The CDR3 DNA reads as TGTGCCATCAGTGAGCCACCTATGAACACTGAAGCTTTCTTT. Amino acid sequence: CAISEPPMNTEAFF.

This chain links TRBV27 with TRBJ2-7; TRBD2 matches 10 bases. The CDR3 length is 16 residues. Trimming at V came to 3 bases and at J to 9 bases, leaving 14 bases not matched to a gene. CDR1 is MNHEY, CDR2 SMNVEV, per germline (reference sequence). CDR3 sequence reads: CASSLQGTSAQFRQYF. The CDR3 nucleotides are TGTGCCAGCAGTTTGCAAGGGACTAGCGCCCAATTCCGGCAGTACTTC.

The CDR3: CASSEGPSRGAKASEQYF. CDR3 DNA: TGTGCCAGCAGCGAGGGCCCCTCCCGGGGTGCGAAGGCCTCCGAGCAGTACTTC. The chain carries TRBV9 and TRBJ2-7, with a tentative D call TRBD2 (5 bases). CDR1 SGDLS and CDR2 YYNGEE come from the germline V gene. The CDR3 extends over 18 amino acids. The germline V and J ends were trimmed by 3 bases and 6 bases, with 28 bases remaining between them.

V gene TRBV10-2 combines with J gene TRBJ2-7; possibly TRBD1 or TRBD2 for D (5 bases each). CDR3 size: 12 residues. Germline CDR1 is WSHSY and CDR2 is SAAADI. The germline V and J ends were trimmed by 6 bases and 4 bases, with 10 bases remaining between them. As DNA, the CDR3 is TGCGCCAGCAGGGGACCCCAGTACGAGCAGTACTTC. Translating gives CASRGPQYEQYF.